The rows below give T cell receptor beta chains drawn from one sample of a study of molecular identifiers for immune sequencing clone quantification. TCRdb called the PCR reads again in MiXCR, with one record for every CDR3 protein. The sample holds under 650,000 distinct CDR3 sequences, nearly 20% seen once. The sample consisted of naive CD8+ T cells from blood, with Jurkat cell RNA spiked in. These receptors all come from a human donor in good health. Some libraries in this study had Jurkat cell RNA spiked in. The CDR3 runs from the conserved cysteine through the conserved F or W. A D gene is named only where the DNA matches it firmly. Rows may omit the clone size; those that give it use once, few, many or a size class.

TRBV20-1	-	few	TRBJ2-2	TGCAGTGCTAGAGTGGGGGGGGCGGCTACCGGGGAGCTGTTTTTT	CSARVGGAATGELFF
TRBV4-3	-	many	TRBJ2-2	TGCGCCAGCAGCCAAGATCAGGAGTACACCGGGGAGCTGTTTTTT	CASSQDQEYTGELFF
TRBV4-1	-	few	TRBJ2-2	TGCGCCAGCAGCCAAGAGCCAGGGACCTCTTGGGGGGAGCTGTTTTTT	CASSQEPGTSWGELFF
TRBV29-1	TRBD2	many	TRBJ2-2	TGCAGCGTGATCACTAGCGGGAGCGTAGTGGAGCTGTTTTTT	CSVITSGSVVELFF
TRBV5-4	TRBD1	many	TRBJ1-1	TGTGCCAGCAGCGTTACCGGGACAGGAGCCAACACTGAAGCTTTCTTT	CASSVTGTGANTEAFF
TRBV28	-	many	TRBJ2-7	TGTGCCAGCAGTGGATGGGACACTACCTACGAGCAGTACTTC	CASSGWDTTYEQYF
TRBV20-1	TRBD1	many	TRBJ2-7	TGCAGTGCTCCCCCCGACAGGGGGGGGTACGAGCAGTACTTC	CSAPPDRGGYEQYF
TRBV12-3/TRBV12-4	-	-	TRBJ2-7	TGTGCCAGCAGTTTAGGGAGTTTCGAGCAGTACTTC	CASSLGSFEQYF
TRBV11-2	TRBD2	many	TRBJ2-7	TGTGCCAGCAGAACTAGCGGGGGGCTCTACGAGCAGTACTTC	CASRTSGGLYEQYF
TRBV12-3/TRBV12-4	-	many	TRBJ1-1	TGTGCCAGCAGTTTACACAGGATGAACACTGAAGCTTTCTTT	CASSLHRMNTEAFF
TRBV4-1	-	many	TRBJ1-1	TGCGCCAGCAGCCTGAGGCGCTTAGACACTGAAGCTTTCTTT	CASSLRRLDTEAFF
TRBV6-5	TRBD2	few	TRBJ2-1	TGTGCCAGCAGTTACTCGTTGGTAGCGGGGGGGCGCGAGCAGTTCTTC	CASSYSLVAGGREQFF
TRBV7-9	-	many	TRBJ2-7	TGTGCCAGCAGCTTCCTCTCTGGGACTTACTCCTACGAGCAGTACTTC	CASSFLSGTYSYEQYF
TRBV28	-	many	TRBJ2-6	TGTGCCAGCGGATCAGGGCCCGGGGCCAACGTCCTGACTTTC	CASGSGPGANVLTF
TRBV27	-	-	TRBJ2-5	TGTGCCAGCTCAGGGTTTGAAGAGACCCAGTACTTC	CASSGFEETQYF
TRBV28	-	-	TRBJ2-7	TGTGCCAGCAGTCTTACAGATCACCACGAGCAGTACTTC	CASSLTDHHEQYF
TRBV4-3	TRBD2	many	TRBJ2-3	TGCGCCAGCAGCCAAGATAGCGGGACTAGCACAGATACGCAGTATTTT	CASSQDSGTSTDTQYF
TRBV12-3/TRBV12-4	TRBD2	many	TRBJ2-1	TGTGCCAGCAGCCGAATTAGCGGGGGCAATGAGCAGTTCTTC	CASSRISGGNEQFF
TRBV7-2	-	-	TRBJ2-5	TGTGCCAGCAGCTGGGTGACAGGGAGGAGGCAAGAGACCCAGTACTTC	CASSWVTGRRQETQYF
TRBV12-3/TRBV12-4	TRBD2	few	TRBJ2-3	TGTACCAGCAGTGCCCTAGCGGGGGGGTTAGATACGCAGTATTTT	CTSSALAGGLDTQYF
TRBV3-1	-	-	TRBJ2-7	TGTGCCAGCAGCCAAGTACTCGGGAGCTCCTACGAGCAGTACTTC	CASSQVLGSSYEQYF
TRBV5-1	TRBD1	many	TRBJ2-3	TGCGCCAGCAGCCCGGAGACAGGGTGGAGAGCGACAGATACGCAGTATTTT	CASSPETGWRATDTQYF
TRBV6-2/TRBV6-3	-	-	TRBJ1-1	TGTGCCAGCAGTTACTCGACAACCTGGCCGAACACTGAAGCTTTCTTT	CASSYSTTWPNTEAFF
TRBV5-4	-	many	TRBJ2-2	TGTGCCAGCAGCTTGTCTGGTTTTAGGACCGGGGAGCTGTTTTTT	CASSLSGFRTGELFF
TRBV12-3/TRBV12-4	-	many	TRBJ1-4	TGTGCCAGCGGTATTATCGGTCCTAGCGAAAAACTGTTTTTT	CASGIIGPSEKLFF
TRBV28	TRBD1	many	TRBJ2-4	TGTGCCACCGACGACAGGGCCAACATTCAGTACTTC	CATDDRANIQYF
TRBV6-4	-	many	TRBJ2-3	TGTGCCAGCACAGGGGACTTCACAGATACGCAGTATTTT	CASTGDFTDTQYF
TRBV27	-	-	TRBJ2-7	TGTGCCAGCAGCTGGCAGAAAAACTACGAGCAGTACTTC	CASSWQKNYEQYF
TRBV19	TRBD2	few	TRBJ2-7	TGTGCCAGTAGAGGACTAGCGGGGACCTCCTACGAGCAGTACTTC	CASRGLAGTSYEQYF
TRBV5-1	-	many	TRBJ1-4	TGCGCCAGCAGCACGGAACGGGGCTCTAATGAAAAACTGTTTTTT	CASSTERGSNEKLFF
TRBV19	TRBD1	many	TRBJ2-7	TGTGCCACTGGGACAGGGGGCCCCTACGAGCAGTACTTC	CATGTGGPYEQYF